Listed below are T cell receptor beta chains from one sample, sequenced in a study of cytomegalovirus exposure and HLA in healthy donors. Sequenced by immunoSEQ multiplex PCR; TCRdb stores in-frame clones only, minus some. The data hold about 120,000 clones, with about 75% observed a single time. Sequencing was done on a sample of PBMCs. The receptors come from a man between 60 and 75 years old in good health and CMV-seropositive. Both conserved end residues are part of each CDR3. A D gene is named only where the DNA matches it firmly. Clone size is shown for a subset of rows, as once, few, many or a class of expanded clone.

d_call j_call clone_size v_call cdr3_nt cdr3_aa
TRBD1 TRBJ1-1 once TRBV2 TGTGCCAGCAGTACCCAATATACAGGGGATGGTGAAGCTTTCTTT CASSTQYTGDGEAFF
TRBD2 TRBJ2-3 NA TRBV15 TGTGCCACCAGCAGAGGGGTAGGACTAGCGGAGACTGCTAGCACAGATACGCAGTATTTT CATSRGVGLAETASTDTQYF
NA TRBJ2-7 few TRBV5-4 TGTGCCAGCAGCCCCGGGACACAGGTCTACGAGCAGTACTTC CASSPGTQVYEQYF
NA TRBJ2-3 NA TRBV7-6 TGTGCCAGCAGCTTAAATGTCGTCGATACGCAGTATTTT CASSLNVVDTQYF
TRBD2 TRBJ2-7 NA TRBV7-2 TGTGCCAGCAGCTCGGGGACTAGCGGGGCGGACGAGCAGTACTTC CASSSGTSGADEQYF
TRBD1 TRBJ1-1 few TRBV6-6 TGTGCCAGCAGTTCGACAGGGGACACTGAAGCTTTCTTT CASSSTGDTEAFF
NA TRBJ2-7 NA TRBV5-1 TGCGCCAGCAGCTTGACGGGGGACTACGAGCAGTACTTC CASSLTGDYEQYF
TRBD1 TRBJ1-5 once TRBV5-1 TGCGCCAGCAGCCGAAGCACAGGGGACGGTCAGCCCCAGCATTTT CASSRSTGDGQPQHF
NA TRBJ1-1 NA TRBV20-1 TGCAGTGCTCAGGACGGAGGGGCAGTTTTGTTT CSAQDGGAVLF
TRBD2 TRBJ2-3 NA TRBV5-1 TGCGCCAGCAGCTGGGGGGTAGCGGGCCCCACAGATACGCAGTATTTT CASSWGVAGPTDTQYF
NA TRBJ1-4 few TRBV15 TGTGCCACCAGCACCAGGGTTATTGAAAAACTGTTTTTT CATSTRVIEKLFF
TRBD2 TRBJ2-7 once TRBV18 TGTGCCAGCTCACCACCCACTAGCGGGACCATCGAGCAGTACTTC CASSPPTSGTIEQYF
TRBD1 TRBJ2-7 NA TRBV5-1 TGCGCCAGCAGCTTGAGACTACAGGGGGTAGACGAGCAGTACTTC CASSLRLQGVDEQYF
TRBD1 TRBJ1-2 NA TRBV10-3 TGTGCCATCAGAGCCAACAGGGGATCCAACTATGGCTACACCTTC CAIRANRGSNYGYTF
TRBD1 TRBJ1-1 NA TRBV6-5 TGTGCCAGCAGGGCCACCGGGACAGCTGAAGCTTTCTTT CASRATGTAEAFF
NA TRBJ2-2 NA TRBV6-5 TGTGCCAGCAAGAGACAGCCTAACACCGGGGAGCTGTTTTTT CASKRQPNTGELFF
NA TRBJ1-6 NA TRBV11-2 TGTGCCAGCAGCTTACGGGGGGGCTCACCCCTCCACTTT CASSLRGGSPLHF
NA TRBJ1-4 NA TRBV7-9 TGTTCCAGCAGCCCCCCTGAAGGGCAGGGTAATGAAAAACTGTTTTTT CSSSPPEGQGNEKLFF
NA TRBJ1-4 few TRBV5-6 TGTGCCAGCAGCTTGCGGGAGGGTTCACATGAAAAACTGTTTTTT CASSLREGSHEKLFF
TRBD1 TRBJ2-7 NA TRBV5-1 TGCGCCAGCAGCTGGGCGGACAGGGGGAGGGAGCAGTACTTC CASSWADRGREQYF
NA TRBJ1-2 NA TRBV7-2 TGTGCCAGCAGCGCAGGAGGGCAGGCGGCTAACTATGGCTACACCTTC CASSAGGQAANYGYTF
NA TRBJ2-4 NA TRBV4-1 TGCGCCAGCAGCCAAGATCAGGTTCAGGGGTTACAAAACATTCAGTACTTC CASSQDQVQGLQNIQYF
TRBD1 TRBJ2-5 NA TRBV5-1 TGCGCCAGCAGCCCCGGACAGGGTTACGAGACCCAGTACTTC CASSPGQGYETQYF
NA TRBJ1-1 NA TRBV6-1 TGTGCCAGCACCGGGAGGACATACAACACTGAAGCTTTCTTT CASTGRTYNTEAFF
NA TRBJ2-1 NA TRBV2 TGTGCCAGCAGTGGGTCAGCGTCCTACAATGAGCAGTTCTTC CASSGSASYNEQFF
TRBD1 TRBJ1-2 few TRBV6-5 TGTGCCAGCAGTTACCGCTGGGACAGGTCCTATGGCTACACCTTC CASSYRWDRSYGYTF
NA TRBJ2-7 NA TRBV5-5 TGTGCCGCCAGGGGGCAGTACTTC CAARGQYF
NA TRBJ1-3 NA TRBV1 TGCACCAGCAGCCGGGGGGGTGGAAACACCATATATTTT CTSSRGGGNTIYF
TRBD1 TRBJ1-3 few TRBV6-1 TGTGCCAGCATTGACCCAACAGGGGCCGGAAACACCATATATTTT CASIDPTGAGNTIYF
NA TRBJ1-5 NA TRBV6-6 TGTGCCAGCAGCCGCCCGGGCGGGGAAGGCAATCAGCCCCAGCATTTT CASSRPGGEGNQPQHF
TRBD1 TRBJ2-2 once TRBV6-1 TGTGCCAGCAGTGGAGGGACAGGGGGCGCCGGGGAGCTGTTTTTT CASSGGTGGAGELFF
TRBD1 TRBJ1-1 NA TRBV7-8 TGTGCCAGCAGCCCACGACAGGGCATGAACACTGAAGCTTTCTTT CASSPRQGMNTEAFF
NA TRBJ1-1 few TRBV19 TGTGCCAGTAGTATTCTGGAGGTGAACACTGAAGCTTTCTTT CASSILEVNTEAFF
NA TRBJ1-5 once TRBV7-2 TGTGCCAGCAGCTTAGATTGGGCTCCTCAGCCCCAGCATTTT CASSLDWAPQPQHF
TRBD1 TRBJ1-1 NA TRBV5-1 TGCGCCAGCAGCGAGCCCGGGACAGTGAACACTGAAGCTTTCTTT CASSEPGTVNTEAFF
NA TRBJ1-6 few TRBV2 TGTGCCAGCAGTCTTACGGGACGGGGGAATTCACCCCTCCACTTT CASSLTGRGNSPLHF
NA TRBJ1-6 few TRBV6-5 TGTGCCAGCAGTGCCGGGGGGAAGGTTTCACCCCTCCACTTT CASSAGGKVSPLHF
NA TRBJ1-6 NA TRBV11-2 TGTGCCAGCAGCTCTGTGGGTTTTGCGGCGAATTCACCCCTCCACTTT CASSSVGFAANSPLHF
NA TRBJ2-3 NA TRBV5-1 TGCGCCAGCAGCTTGCAGGCTGGCACAGATACGCAGTATTTT CASSLQAGTDTQYF
TRBD1 TRBJ2-2 once TRBV19 TGTGCCAGTAGTGTACAGGGGGCTGGCACCGGGGAGCTGTTTTTT CASSVQGAGTGELFF
TRBD1 TRBJ2-7 NA TRBV7-6 TGTGCCAGCAGCTCCGGGACAGGGGTTTCCTACGAGCAGTACTTC CASSSGTGVSYEQYF
TRBD2 TRBJ2-5 few TRBV30 TGTGCCTGGAGCCGAAGCGGGGGTCTTGAGACCCAGTACTTC CAWSRSGGLETQYF
TRBD1 TRBJ1-1 once TRBV5-1 TGCGCCAGCAGCCCACGGACAGGTGGGAACACTGAAGCTTTCTTT CASSPRTGGNTEAFF
NA TRBJ1-5 NA TRBV11-2 TGTGCCAGCAGCTTAGATCTGGGGGGGAGGCAGCCCCAGCATTTT CASSLDLGGRQPQHF
TRBD1 TRBJ2-2 NA TRBV29-1 TGCAGCGTTGCGGGCGACAGGGTGCAGTGGGTTGGCACCGGGGAGCTGTTTTTT CSVAGDRVQWVGTGELFF
NA TRBJ2-3 once TRBV10-3 TGTGCCATCAGTGGAACTGCAGGAGGGACAGATACGCAGTATTTT CAISGTAGGTDTQYF
NA TRBJ2-1 NA TRBV5-1 TGCGCCAGCAGCCTGGGGACATCTACATGGGACTTTGAGCAGTTCTTC CASSLGTSTWDFEQFF
NA TRBJ2-2 NA TRBV7-2 TGTGCCAGCAGCAAGGCGGGCGTGAACACCGGGGAGCTGTTTTTT CASSKAGVNTGELFF
TRBD1 TRBJ2-5 NA TRBV28 TGTGCCAGCAGTTCGGGACAGGACCAAGAGACCCAGTACTTC CASSSGQDQETQYF
NA TRBJ1-3 NA TRBV2 TGTGCCAGCAGTGTAACGGACAGCTCTGGAAACACCATATATTTT CASSVTDSSGNTIYF
TRBD2 TRBJ2-1 NA TRBV7-9 TGTGCCAGCAGCTCGGTCGGGCTAGCGGGAGTCCGCGAGAATGAGCAGTTCTTC CASSSVGLAGVRENEQFF